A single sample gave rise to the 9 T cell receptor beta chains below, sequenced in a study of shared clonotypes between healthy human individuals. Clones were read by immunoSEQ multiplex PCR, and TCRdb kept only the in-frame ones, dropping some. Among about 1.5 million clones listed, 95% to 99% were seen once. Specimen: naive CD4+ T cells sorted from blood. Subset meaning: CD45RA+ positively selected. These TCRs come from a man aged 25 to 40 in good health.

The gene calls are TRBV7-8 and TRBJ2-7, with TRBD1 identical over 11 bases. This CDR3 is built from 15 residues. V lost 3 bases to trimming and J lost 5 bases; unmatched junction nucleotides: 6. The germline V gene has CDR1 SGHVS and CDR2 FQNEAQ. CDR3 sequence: CASSFSGTGGNEQYF. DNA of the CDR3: TGTGCCAGCAGCTTTTCCGGGACAGGGGGGAACGAGCAGTACTTC.

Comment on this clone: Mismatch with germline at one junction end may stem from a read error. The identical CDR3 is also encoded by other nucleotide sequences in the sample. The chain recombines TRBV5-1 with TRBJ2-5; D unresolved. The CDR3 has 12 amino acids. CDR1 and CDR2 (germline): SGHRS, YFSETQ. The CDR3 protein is CASSLGSETQYF. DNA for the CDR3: TGCGCCAGCAGTTTGGGTTCCGAGACCCAGTACTTC.

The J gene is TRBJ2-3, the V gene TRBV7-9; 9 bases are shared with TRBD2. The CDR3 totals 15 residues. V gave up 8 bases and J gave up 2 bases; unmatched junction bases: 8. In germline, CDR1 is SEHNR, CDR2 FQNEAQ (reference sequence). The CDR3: CASGNSGGTTDTQYF. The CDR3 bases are TGTGCCAGCGGAAATAGCGGGGGCACCACAGATACGCAGTATTTT.

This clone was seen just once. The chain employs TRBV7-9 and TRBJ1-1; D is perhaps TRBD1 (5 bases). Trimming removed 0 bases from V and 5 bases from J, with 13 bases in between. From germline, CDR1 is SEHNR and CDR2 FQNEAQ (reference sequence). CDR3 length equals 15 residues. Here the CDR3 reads CASSLASGARTEAFF. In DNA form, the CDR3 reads TGTGCCAGCAGCTTAGCGTCCGGGGCTCGGACTGAAGCTTTCTTT.

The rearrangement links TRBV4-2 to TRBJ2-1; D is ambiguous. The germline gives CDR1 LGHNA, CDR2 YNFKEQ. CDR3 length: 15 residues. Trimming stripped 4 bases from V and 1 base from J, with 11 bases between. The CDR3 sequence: CASSPASRSYNEQFF. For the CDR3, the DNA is TGTGCCAGCAGCCCAGCCAGTCGGTCCTACAATGAGCAGTTCTTC.

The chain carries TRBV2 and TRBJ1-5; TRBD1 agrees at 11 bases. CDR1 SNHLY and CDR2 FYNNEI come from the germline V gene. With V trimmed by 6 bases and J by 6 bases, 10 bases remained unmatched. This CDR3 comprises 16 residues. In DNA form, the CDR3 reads TGTGCCAGCAGCGGGACAGGGGGGAGTCTTGGTCAGCCCCAGCATTTT. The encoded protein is CASSGTGGSLGQPQHF.

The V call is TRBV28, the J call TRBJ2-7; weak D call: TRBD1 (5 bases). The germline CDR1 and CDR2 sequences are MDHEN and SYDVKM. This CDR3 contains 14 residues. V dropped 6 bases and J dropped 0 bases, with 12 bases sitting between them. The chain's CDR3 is CASRFVDSSYEQYF. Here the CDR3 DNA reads TGTGCCAGCAGGTTTGTTGACAGCTCCTACGAGCAGTACTTC. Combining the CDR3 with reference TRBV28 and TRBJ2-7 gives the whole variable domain DVKVTQSSRYLVKRTGEKVFLECVQDMDHENMFWYRQDPGLGLRLIYFSYDVKMKEKGDIPEGYSVSREKKERFSLILESASTNQTSMYLCASRFVDSSYEQYFGPGTRLTVT.

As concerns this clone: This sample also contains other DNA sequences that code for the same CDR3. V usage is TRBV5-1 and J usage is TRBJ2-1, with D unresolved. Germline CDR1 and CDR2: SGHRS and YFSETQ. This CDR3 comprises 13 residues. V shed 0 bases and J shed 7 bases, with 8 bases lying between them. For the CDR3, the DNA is TGCGCCAGCAGCTTGGAGGCAAGGAATGAGCAGTTCTTC. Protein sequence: CASSLEARNEQFF.

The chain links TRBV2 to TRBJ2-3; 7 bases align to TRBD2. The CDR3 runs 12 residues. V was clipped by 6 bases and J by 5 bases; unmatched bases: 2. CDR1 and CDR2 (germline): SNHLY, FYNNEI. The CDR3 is CASRLAGDTQYF. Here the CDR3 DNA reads TGTGCCAGCAGGTTAGCGGGAGATACGCAGTATTTT. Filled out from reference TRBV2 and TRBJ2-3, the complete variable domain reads EPEVTQTPSHQVTQMGQEVILRCVPISNHLYFYWYRQILGQKVEFLVSFYNNEISEKSEIFDDQFSVERPDGSNFTLKIRSTKLEDSAMYFCASRLAGDTQYFGPGTRLTVL.